The present T cell receptor beta chain was sequenced within a study of OX40 agonist ivuxolimab in advanced cancers. Regarding the study as a whole: Both CD4+ and CD8+ T cell populations in blood had undergone clonal expansion by week 6 at 0.1 to 3.0 mg/kg. On average, a greater number of expanded clones characterised CD8+ T cells relative to CD4+.

Clones were read by immunoSEQ multiplex PCR, and TCRdb kept only the in-frame ones, dropping some. The profile covers under 70,000 clones, with 85% to 90% appearing a single time and roughly 6% taken by the ten largest. No patient had autoimmune disease or received systemic immunosuppression. Blood specimens came from baseline, cycle 4 day 1, and cycle 7 day 1. This CDR3 is 16 amino acids long. Germline V lookup: CDR1 SGHTA, CDR2 FQGNSA. V was pared by 5 bases and J by 7 bases, with 13 bases of the junction left unmatched. As to this clone: Antigen unknown.

The receptor was derived from an adult with an advanced solid tumor such as melanoma, head and neck, liver or kidney cancer. The material was CD4+ or CD8+ T cells sorted from blood, obtained in a trial of the OX40 agonist ivuxolimab. This chain connects TRBV7-2 to TRBJ2-1, with 8 nucleotides matching TRBD2. The CDR3 here is CASSPMGLAGFNEQFF. The DNA of the CDR3 is TGTGCCAGCAGCCCCATGGGGTTAGCGGGATTTAATGAGCAGTTCTTC.